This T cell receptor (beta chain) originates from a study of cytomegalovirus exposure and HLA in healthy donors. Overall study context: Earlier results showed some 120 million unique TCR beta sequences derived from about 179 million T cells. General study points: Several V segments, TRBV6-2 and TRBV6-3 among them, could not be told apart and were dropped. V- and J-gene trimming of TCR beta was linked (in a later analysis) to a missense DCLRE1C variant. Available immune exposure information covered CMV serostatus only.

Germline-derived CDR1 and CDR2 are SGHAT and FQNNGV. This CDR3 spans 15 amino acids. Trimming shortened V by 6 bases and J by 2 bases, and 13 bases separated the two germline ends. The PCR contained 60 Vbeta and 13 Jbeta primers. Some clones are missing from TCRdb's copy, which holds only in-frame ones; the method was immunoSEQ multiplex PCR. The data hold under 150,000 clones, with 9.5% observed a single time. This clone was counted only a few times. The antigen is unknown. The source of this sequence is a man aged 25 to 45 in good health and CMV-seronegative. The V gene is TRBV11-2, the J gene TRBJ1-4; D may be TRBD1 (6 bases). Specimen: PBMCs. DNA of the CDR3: TGTGCCAGCAGACGCAGGGGAAGTACTAATGAAAAACTGTTTTTT. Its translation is CASRRRGSTNEKLFF.